The sample holds a few counts of the clone carrying this T cell receptor beta chain. Its antigen remains unknown. V lost 4 bases to trimming and J lost 9 bases, with 18 bases between them. Germline lookup yields CDR1 SGHTA and CDR2 FQGNSA. The CDR3 sequence is 14 residues long. The sample originates from a study of T cell repertoires in cytomegalovirus infection. Study outcomes and limitations: There were carriers of CMV plus the relevant HLA, and cumulative public TCR beta family frequency identified them.

TCRdb itself ran the reads through MiXCR, one entry per CDR3 protein. Among 380,000 or so distinct CDR3 sequences listed, about 35% were seen once. The sample in question was cultured PBMCs, obtained from culture after CMV antigen stimulation. V is TRBV7-2 and J is TRBJ2-5; D may be TRBD2 (5 bases). This sequence was found in a human donor in good health (CMV status not recorded). Some clones in this sample may be carry-over from other donors' samples. The CDR3 DNA follows: TGTGCCAGCAGCTCGGGTCCGGGGATTGGGGCCCAGTACTTC. It yields the protein CASSSGPGIGAQYF.